Each of the 7 T cell receptor beta chains below was sequenced from the same sample in a study of shared clonotypes between healthy human individuals. The naive CD8 fraction comprised CD45RO-negative cells positively selected for CCR7 and excluded terminally differentiated effector memory CD45RA+ cells. Clones were read by immunoSEQ multiplex PCR, and TCRdb kept only the in-frame ones, dropping some. The profile shows around 610,000 clones, approximately 96% of them singletons. Sample: naive CD8+ T cells sorted from blood. The source of these receptors is a woman aged 25 to 39 in good health.

In this sample, this clone turned up once. The chain has TRBV10-2 and TRBJ2-1; 10 bases fit TRBD1. V gave up 8 bases and J gave up 4 bases; unmatched junction bases: 5. Germline V gives CDR1 WSHSY, CDR2 SAAADI. The CDR3 totals 14 residues. The CDR3 here is CASRQGASYNEQFF. The CDR3 nucleotides read TGCGCCAGCCGACAGGGGGCTTCGTACAATGAGCAGTTCTTC.

V is TRBV5-4 and J is TRBJ1-5; D gene unclear. Germline V gene lookup returns CDR1 SGHNT and CDR2 YYREEE (reference sequence). V lost 6 bases to trimming and J lost 4 bases, with 17 bases between them. CDR3 length: 15 residues. This CDR3 is CASTLFEEPNQPQHF. The CDR3 DNA is TGTGCCAGCACCCTTTTCGAGGAGCCAAATCAGCCCCAGCATTTT. The full variable domain, its missing parts supplied by reference TRBV5-4 and TRBJ1-5, is ETGVTQSPTHLIKTRGQQVTLRCSSQSGHNTVSWYQQALGQGPQFIFQYYREEENGRGNFPPRFSGLQFPNYSSELNVNALELDDSALYLCASTLFEEPNQPQHFGDGTRLSIL.

The chain joins TRBV19 to TRBJ1-2, with a possible D match to TRBD1 (6 bases). CDR1 and CDR2 (germline): LNHDA, SQIVND (reference sequence). V was pared by 10 bases and J by 10 bases, with 16 bases between. There are 11 residues in the CDR3. CDR3 nucleotides: TGTGCCATCTTTGAGGGGGATGCCTACACCTTC. Encoded protein: CAIFEGDAYTF.

The chain carries TRBV28 and TRBJ2-3; 7 bases fit TRBD1. V lost 5 bases, J lost 7 bases, and 6 bases stayed unmatched. This CDR3 spans 13 amino acids. Germline CDR1 is MDHEN and CDR2 is SYDVKM. CDR3 loop: CASSPYRGHTQYF. In nucleotides, the CDR3 is TGTGCCAGCAGTCCATACAGGGGCCATACGCAGTATTTT. The variable domain in full, completed from reference TRBV28 and TRBJ2-3, reads DVKVTQSSRYLVKRTGEKVFLECVQDMDHENMFWYRQDPGLGLRLIYFSYDVKMKEKGDIPEGYSVSREKKERFSLILESASTNQTSMYLCASSPYRGHTQYFGPGTRLTVL.

The chain joins TRBV29-1 to TRBJ2-1; D remains unclear. The CDR3 contains 11 residues. Germline V CDR1 and CDR2: SQVTM, ANQGSEA. Trimming shortened V by 0 bases and J by 6 bases, and 3 bases separated the two germline ends. CDR3 protein: CSVEDGNEQFF. CDR3 DNA: TGCAGCGTTGAAGACGGCAATGAGCAGTTCTTC.

The CDR3 region is CASRGSRSDEQYF. Written as DNA, the CDR3 is TGTGCCTCAAGAGGGAGTCGATCCGACGAGCAGTACTTC. The chain uses TRBV2 and TRBJ2-7; possible D gene TRBD2, 5 bases. This CDR3 is built from 13 residues. Trimming left V 11 bases short and J 5 bases short, with 19 bases between. In germline, CDR1 is SNHLY, CDR2 FYNNEI.

J is TRBJ2-3 and V is TRBV27; 7 bases are a match to TRBD2. Trimming took 4 bases from V and 0 from J; bases not matched to a gene: 7. CDR1 MNHEY and CDR2 SMNVEV come from the germline V gene (reference sequence). The CDR3 has 16 residues. The CDR3 sequence is CASSWEGSGSTDTQYF. CDR3 bases: TGTGCCAGCAGTTGGGAGGGGAGCGGGAGCACAGATACGCAGTATTTT.